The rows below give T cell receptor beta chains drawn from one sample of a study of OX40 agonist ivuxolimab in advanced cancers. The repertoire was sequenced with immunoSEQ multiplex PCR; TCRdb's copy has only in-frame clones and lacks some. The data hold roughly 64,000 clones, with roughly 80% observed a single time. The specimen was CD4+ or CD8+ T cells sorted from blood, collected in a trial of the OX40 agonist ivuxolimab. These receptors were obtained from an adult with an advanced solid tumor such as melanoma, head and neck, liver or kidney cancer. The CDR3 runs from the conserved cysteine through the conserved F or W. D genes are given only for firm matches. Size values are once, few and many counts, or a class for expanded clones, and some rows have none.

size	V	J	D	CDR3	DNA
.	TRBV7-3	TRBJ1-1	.	CASKEGWGTEAFF	TGTGCCAGCAAAGAGGGCTGGGGCACTGAAGCTTTCTTT
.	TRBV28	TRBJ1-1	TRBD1	CASSLQGVNTEAFF	TGTGCCAGCAGCCTGCAGGGGGTAAACACTGAAGCTTTCTTT
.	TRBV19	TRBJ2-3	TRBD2	CASSDSGLAVTSTDTQYF	TGTGCCAGTTCGGACTCGGGACTAGCGGTGACTAGCACAGATACGCAGTATTTT
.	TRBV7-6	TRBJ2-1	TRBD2	CASSLLLAGGYNEQFF	TGTGCCAGCAGCCTTTTACTAGCGGGAGGGTACAATGAGCAGTTCTTC
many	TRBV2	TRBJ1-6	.	CACGRDYNSPLHF	TGTGCCTGCGGACGGGATTATAATTCACCCCTCCACTTT
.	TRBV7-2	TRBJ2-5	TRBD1	CASSFGTGHAETQYF	TGTGCCAGCAGCTTCGGGACAGGCCACGCGGAGACCCAGTACTTC
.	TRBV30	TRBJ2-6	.	CAWSADSGANVLTF	TGTGCCTGGAGTGCTGATTCTGGGGCCAACGTCCTGACTTTC
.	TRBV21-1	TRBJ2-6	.	CASSNPGALSGFGANVLTF	TGTGCCAGCAGCAACCCGGGAGCATTGTCGGGTTTTGGGGCCAACGTCCTGACTTTC
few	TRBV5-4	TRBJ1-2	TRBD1	CASSMRGQTDTF	TGTGCCAGCAGCATGAGGGGACAGACAGACACCTTC
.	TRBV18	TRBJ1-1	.	CASSPPNGGAEAFF	TGTGCCAGCTCACCACCGAACGGGGGGGCGGAAGCTTTCTTT
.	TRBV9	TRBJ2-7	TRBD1	CASSPWTGGSYEQYF	TGTGCCAGCAGCCCCTGGACAGGGGGCTCCTACGAGCAGTACTTC
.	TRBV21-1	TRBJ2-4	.	CASSKGGRVREWVQYF	TGTGCCAGCAGCAAAGGGGGGCGAGTCAGGGAATGGGTTCAGTACTTC
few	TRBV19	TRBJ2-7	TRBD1	CASSAAGGYEQYF	TGTGCCAGTAGTGCCGCAGGGGGCTACGAGCAGTACTTC
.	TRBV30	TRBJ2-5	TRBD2	CAWRGGGRDQETQYF	TGTGCCTGGAGGGGGGGCGGGAGGGATCAAGAGACCCAGTACTTC
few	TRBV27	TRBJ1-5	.	CASRRLGNQPQHF	TGTGCCAGTAGGAGACTGGGCAATCAGCCCCAGCATTTT